This T cell receptor beta chain was sequenced for a study of T-cell memory formation after mild COVID-19. Study results and caveats: Memory cells collected pre-infection included some clones that later responded, suggesting cross-reactive memory joined.

The junction had 15 bases not matched to a gene; V was cut back by 6 bases and J by 7 bases. This CDR3 spans 17 amino acids. The germline V gene has CDR1 ENHRY and CDR2 SYGVKD. To note about this clonotype: What it recognizes is unknown.

TCRdb passed the 5' RACE reads through MiXCR, listing each CDR3 protein once. The table shows approximately 560,000 distinct CDR3 sequences, with 17% occurring only once. Source material: PBMCs or a T cell subset sorted from them (not recorded which). This receptor was identified in an adult woman who had mild COVID-19 (a few samples of this study predate the infection). Cell type and time point are not known. The gene calls are TRBV10-3 and TRBJ1-6; 7 nucleotides match TRBD1. The CDR3 protein is CAIRGDSGAGNNSPLHF. In DNA, the CDR3 is TGTGCCATCAGGGGGGACAGTGGGGCAGGCAACAATTCACCCCTCCACTTT.